These 5 T cell receptor beta chains share one sample of origin, sequenced in a study of T cell repertoires in cytomegalovirus infection. The antigens these receptors bind are not known. TCRdb processed the reads anew with MiXCR; each CDR3 protein has one entry. The data show approximately 990,000 distinct CDR3 sequences, around 30% seen once. The specimen was cultured CD8+ T cells from PBMCs, collected from culture after CMV antigen stimulation. The origin of the receptors is a human donor in good health (CMV status not recorded). Some clones in this sample may be carry-over from other donors' samples.

The chain combines TRBV10-3 with TRBJ2-3; 7 bases align to TRBD2. Germline V gene data show CDR1 as ENHRY and CDR2 as SYGVKD. The junction had 8 bases not matched to a gene; V was cut back by 0 bases and J by 2 bases. The CDR3 loop spans 17 amino acids. CDR3 loop: CAISESRLAALTDTQYF. As DNA, the CDR3 is TGTGCCATCAGTGAGTCTAGGCTAGCGGCCCTCACAGATACGCAGTATTTT.

This clonotype showed up just a few times. The V and J genes are TRBV6-1 and TRBJ2-7, with 9 bases that match TRBD1. The CDR3 consists of 16 residues. In germline, CDR1 is MNHNS, CDR2 SASEGT. V was clipped by 5 bases and J by 7 bases; unmatched bases: 15. CDR3 sequence: CASSSKLQGAEGEQYV. The CDR3 DNA is TGTGCCAGCAGTTCCAAATTACAGGGGGCTGAAGGGGAGCAGTACGTC.

The rearrangement joins TRBV6-5 to TRBJ2-1; weak D call: TRBD2 (6 bases). The CDR3 runs 15 residues. Per the germline V gene, CDR1 is MNHEY and CDR2 is SVGAGI. The germline V and J ends were trimmed by 2 bases and 2 bases, with 10 bases remaining between them. The CDR3, as DNA: TGTGCCAGCAGTTACCGGGGGACCCCCTACAATGAGCAGTTCTTC. Encoded protein: CASSYRGTPYNEQFF.

In its sample, this clonotype was seen many times. CDR3 coding DNA: TGTGCCAGCAGCTTGCCCGGGACAGATGGCTACACCTTC. Protein: CASSLPGTDGYTF. V is TRBV7-9 and J is TRBJ1-2, with TRBD1 matching over 7 bases. V trimming: 3 bases; J trimming: 6 bases; junction bases outside the gene matches: 4. CDR1 is SEHNR and CDR2 is FQNEAQ in the germline V gene (reference sequence). The CDR3 has 13 amino acids.

In this sample, this clonotype turned up once. This chain links TRBV13 with TRBJ2-2; D is ambiguous. V lost 6 bases, J lost 6 bases, and 14 bases lay in between. This CDR3 has 14 residues. Germline CDR1 and CDR2: PRHDT and FYEKMQ (reference sequence). CDR3 DNA: TGTGCCAGCAGACAAGACCTCGGCGCCGGGGAGCTGTTTTTT. Amino acids: CASRQDLGAGELFF.